Following are 30 T cell receptor beta chains from one sample sequenced in a study of T cells in Graves' hyperthyroidism and ophthalmopathy. The TCR beta CDR3 regions underwent amplification using RNA transcripts as the source. The study used the HTBI primer set for a first-round RT-PCR of the TCR CDR3. TCRdb independently ran MiXCR on the multiplex PCR reads; one entry per CDR3 protein. The sample records approximately 330,000 distinct CDR3 sequences, 15% to 20% being singletons. Source material: blood. Receptors originate from a woman between 50 and 59 years old with Graves' hyperthyroidism.

This clonotype was found many times. The chain has TRBV12-3 or TRBV12-4 and TRBJ1-1; 12 bases match TRBD1. With 6 bases clipped from V and 6 bases from J, the junction kept 8 bases outside the gene matches. CDR3 length equals 15 residues. The CDR3, as DNA: TGTGCCAGCAGCCCTGGGACAGGGGGCTGGTCTGAAGCTTTCTTT. Its protein is CASSPGTGGWSEAFF.

There are many counts of this clonotype. The gene calls are TRBV27 and TRBJ2-7; the D is unclear. The germline V gene has CDR1 MNHEY and CDR2 SMNVEV (reference sequence). The CDR3 loop spans 15 amino acids. Trimming took off 8 bases at V and 4 bases at J, with 21 bases between the two ends. The CDR3 nucleotides are TGTGCCAGCGGAACGAACTTGGCTGGTATATACGAGCAGTACGTC. Translated, it gives CASGTNLAGIYEQYV.

This clonotype was observed a few times. The chain joins TRBV19 to TRBJ1-2; possible D gene TRBD1, 5 bases. CDR1 and CDR2 from the germline V gene are LNHDA and SQIVND (reference sequence). This CDR3 has 15 residues. Trimming left V 5 bases short and J 5 bases short, with 18 bases between. In nucleotides, the CDR3 is TGTGCCAGTAGTGCTTGGCAGGGAGAAGGGTATGGCTACACCTTC. It specifies CASSAWQGEGYGYTF.

This clonotype was counted ten times or more. The chain is built from TRBV28 and TRBJ2-1; D ambiguous. V was clipped by 4 bases and J by 2 bases, with 15 bases between them. The CDR3 has 16 amino acids. Germline V CDR1 and CDR2: MDHEN, SYDVKM. CDR3 nucleotide sequence: TGTGCCAGCAGTTCTATCCGGATCTTTCCCTACAATGAGCAGTTCTTC. It yields the protein CASSSIRIFPYNEQFF.

There are many counts of this clonotype. The CDR3 coding sequence is TGTGCCAGCAGTGAAGTTGGGGGTGGGACTGAAGCTTTCTTT. Translating it yields CASSEVGGGTEAFF. This chain links TRBV6-1 with TRBJ1-1; D perhaps matches TRBD1 (5 bases). V was trimmed by 1 base and J by 5 bases, leaving 11 bases between them. The germline V gene has CDR1 MNHNS and CDR2 SASEGT. The CDR3 runs 14 residues.

This clonotype was seen more than once but under ten times. This chain joins TRBV27 and TRBJ2-7; D unclear. This CDR3 has 13 residues. Germline CDR1 MNHEY, CDR2 SMNVEV (reference sequence). Trimming took 2 bases from V and 4 from J, leaving 9 bases between them. DNA of the CDR3: TGTGCCAGCAGTTTAATCCAGGATTACGAGCAGTACTTC. As protein: CASSLIQDYEQYF.

The rearrangement uses TRBV4-1 and TRBJ1-5; D not certain. The V end lost 4 bases, the J end lost 0 bases, and 25 bases lay between the germline ends. The CDR3 is made up of 20 amino acids. CDR1 is MGHRA and CDR2 is YSYEKL in the germline V gene. CDR3 sequence: CASSPRRVFQRTVSNQPQHF. CDR3 nucleotides: TGCGCCAGCAGCCCTAGACGGGTATTTCAGCGGACGGTTAGCAATCAGCCCCAGCATTTT.

The sample holds many counts of this clonotype. This sequence joins TRBV24-1 and TRBJ2-1; D possibly matches TRBD1 or TRBD2 (5 bases each). V was cut by 3 bases and J by 7 bases, with 9 bases left in between. This CDR3 spans 13 amino acids. CDR1 is KGHDR, CDR2 SFDVKD, per germline. The CDR3 protein is CATSDGTVNEQFF. The DNA for the CDR3 is TGTGCCACCAGTGATGGGACGGTGAATGAGCAGTTCTTC.

This chain connects TRBV2 to TRBJ2-2; no definite D call. Germline V CDR1 and CDR2: SNHLY, FYNNEI. V was cut by 6 bases and J by 6 bases, with 8 bases left in between. This CDR3 contains 12 residues. The CDR3 protein is CASRRGPGELFF. The CDR3, as DNA: TGTGCCAGCAGAAGAGGTCCCGGGGAGCTGTTTTTT.

This clonotype was detected ten times or more. V and J are TRBV3-1 and TRBJ1-1; D is ambiguous. V lost 3 bases to trimming and J lost 1 base, with 12 bases between them. This CDR3 has 15 residues. CDR1 is LGHDT and CDR2 is YNNKEL in the germline V gene (reference sequence). This CDR3 is CASSHRGFGNTEAFF. In DNA, the CDR3 is TGTGCCAGCAGCCATCGCGGGTTTGGGAACACTGAAGCTTTCTTT.

The table lists this clonotype with a few counts. This sequence joins TRBV5-4 and TRBJ2-7; D is unresolved. This CDR3 spans 16 amino acids. The V end was cut by 4 bases, the J end by 0 bases, with 17 bases between. Germline V gene data show CDR1 as SGHNT and CDR2 as YYREEE (reference sequence). CDR3 DNA: TGTGCCAGCAGCCTTGGTGGATCACAATTCTCCTACGAGCAGTACTTC. Its translation is CASSLGGSQFSYEQYF. The full variable domain, in which reference TRBV5-4 and TRBJ2-7 provide the parts outside the CDR3, is ETGVTQSPTHLIKTRGQQVTLRCSSQSGHNTVSWYQQALGQGPQFIFQYYREEENGRGNFPPRFSGLQFPNYSSELNVNALELDDSALYLCASSLGGSQFSYEQYFGPGTRLTVT.

The chain carries TRBV4-2 and TRBJ1-2, with D possibly being TRBD1 (5 bases). The germline V gene encodes CDR1 LGHNA and CDR2 YNFKEQ. With 0 bases removed from V and 2 bases from J, the gap between germline ends came to 10 bases. The CDR3 contains 15 residues. The CDR3 here is CASSQESGGNYGYTF. CDR3 coding DNA: TGTGCCAGCAGCCAAGAAAGCGGGGGGAACTATGGCTACACCTTC.

CDR3 sequence reads: CSARDLGQGLYEQFF. The DNA for the CDR3 is TGCAGTGCTAGAGATCTTGGACAGGGATTATACGAGCAGTTCTTC. This sequence joins TRBV20-1 and TRBJ2-1; 8 bases line up with TRBD1. Germline lookup yields CDR1 DFQATT and CDR2 SNEGSKA (reference sequence). The CDR3 spans 15 residues. The trim removed 0 bases at V and 10 bases at J, leaving 11 bases unmatched.

This clonotype appeared many times. The V call is TRBV5-1, the J call TRBJ2-7; maybe TRBD2 (5 bases). The CDR3 covers 12 residues. Germline assignment: CDR1 SGHRS and CDR2 YFSETQ. Between the trimmed V and J ends, which lost 6 bases and 5 bases, there was a span of 12 bases. This CDR3 reads CASNAGGHEQYF. As DNA, the CDR3 is TGCGCCAGCAACGCAGGAGGCCACGAGCAGTACTTC.

This clonotype has at least ten counts. The V gene is TRBV30, the J gene TRBJ1-2, with D perhaps matching TRBD1 (6 bases). The CDR3 has 15 amino acids. Germline CDR1 is GTSNPN and CDR2 is SVGIG (reference sequence). Trimming removed 4 bases at V and 7 bases at J, with 22 bases between. The CDR3 DNA follows: TGTGCCTGGACTAACAAACAGGGTAGATACGGTGGCTACACCTTC. This sequence encodes CAWTNKQGRYGGYTF.

This clonotype was counted at least ten times. V gene TRBV2 combines with J gene TRBJ1-1; no clear D. CDR3 length: 13 amino acids. V was shortened by 8 bases and J by 7 bases, with 17 bases between the two germline ends. Germline CDR1 and CDR2: SNHLY and FYNNEI. In DNA form, the CDR3 reads TGTGCCAGCCGCGACCCTGGGGTCGGTGAAGCTTTCTTT. The encoded protein is CASRDPGVGEAFF.

This clonotype occurred a few times. This chain connects TRBV9 to TRBJ2-1; tentatively, D is TRBD1 (5 bases). Between the trimmed V and J ends, which lost 4 bases and 0 bases, there was a span of 14 bases. The germline V gene has CDR1 SGDLS and CDR2 YYNGEE. The CDR3 is 16 residues long. Here the CDR3 DNA reads TGTGCCAGCAGCCCGTTGGGGCATAGCTCCTACAATGAGCAGTTCTTC. This gives the protein CASSPLGHSSYNEQFF.

This clonotype was found a few times. The chain links TRBV20-1 to TRBJ1-4; a weak D match, TRBD1 (5 bases). V lost 3 bases, J lost 10 bases, and 27 bases lay in between. The length of the CDR3 is 17 residues. CDR1 DFQATT and CDR2 SNEGSKA come from the germline V gene (reference sequence). The CDR3 sequence is CSASPPLGGTGGGKLFF. CDR3 nucleotides: TGCAGTGCTAGCCCTCCCTTGGGGGGAACAGGCGGGGGAAAACTGTTTTTT.

The chain employs TRBV2 and TRBJ2-6; TRBD1 aligns across 8 bases. The CDR3 runs to 16 residues. CDR1 SNHLY and CDR2 FYNNEI come from the germline V gene. V shed 8 bases and J 2 bases; nucleotides not matched to a gene: 8. The CDR3 region has the DNA TGTGCCAGCTGGGGGCCAGGGGGCACTGGGGCCAACGTCCTGACTTTC. Translating gives CASWGPGGTGANVLTF.

At least ten counts were recorded for this clonotype. The rearrangement joins TRBV2 to TRBJ2-2; TRBD1 agrees at 7 bases. The CDR3 contains 15 residues. Germline CDR1 SNHLY, CDR2 FYNNEI. Trimming cost V 3 bases and J 4 bases; bases outside gene matches: 5. The CDR3 DNA follows: TGTGCCAGCAGTGATCCAGGGGGTCGCACCGGGGAGCTGTTTTTT. Its translation is CASSDPGGRTGELFF.

The chain couples TRBV7-8 to TRBJ2-5; D might be TRBD1 (5 bases). Per germline, CDR1 SGHVS and CDR2 FQNEAQ. Trimming shortened V by 1 base and J by 2 bases, and 17 bases separated the two germline ends. The CDR3 is made up of 17 amino acids. Here the CDR3 reads CASSLVSYRLKQETQYF. The CDR3 region has the DNA TGTGCCAGCAGCTTAGTGAGTTACAGGCTAAAACAAGAGACCCAGTACTTC.

V and J are TRBV7-3 and TRBJ2-3; D not certain. This CDR3 is built from 15 residues. Germline V lookup: CDR1 SGHTA, CDR2 FQGTGA. Between the trimmed V and J ends, which lost 1 base and 0 bases, there was a span of 8 bases. The CDR3, as DNA: TGTGCCAGCAGCTTAAAGGCTGGGAGCACAGATACGCAGTATTTT. Translation gives CASSLKAGSTDTQYF.

The chain combines TRBV10-3 with TRBJ2-1, with 13 positions matching TRBD2. The CDR3 totals 17 residues. Germline loops: CDR1 ENHRY, CDR2 SYGVKD. V lost 6 bases and J lost 8; bases outside the gene matches: 13. CDR3 residues: CAISRIAGLAGDHEQFF. The CDR3 DNA follows: TGTGCCATCAGCCGCATCGCAGGACTAGCGGGAGACCATGAGCAGTTCTTC.

This clonotype was found many times. The chain carries TRBV5-5 and TRBJ1-2; D is possibly TRBD1 (6 bases). CDR1 is SGHKS and CDR2 is YYEKEE in the germline V gene (reference sequence). Trimming took off 2 bases at V and 5 bases at J, with 19 bases between the two ends. The CDR3 loop spans 16 amino acids. The DNA for the CDR3 is TGTGCCAGCAGCTTACCAGGGAGGGACAACGCTTATGGCTACACCTTC. Its translation is CASSLPGRDNAYGYTF.

This clonotype was seen at least ten times. The chain carries TRBV2 and TRBJ2-7; D not certain. The CDR3 extends over 12 amino acids. The germline V and J ends were trimmed by 7 bases and 2 bases, with 9 bases remaining between them. Germline CDR1 SNHLY, CDR2 FYNNEI. The CDR3 region has the DNA TGTGCCAGCAAAAGCAGGACCTACGAGCAGTACTTC. Translation: CASKSRTYEQYF.

V is TRBV29-1 and J is TRBJ2-2, with D possibly called TRBD1 or TRBD2 (5 bases each). Germline V gives CDR1 SQVTM, CDR2 ANQGSEA. V lost 4 bases and J lost 8, with 11 bases in between. The CDR3 totals 12 residues. The CDR3 DNA reads TGCAGCGTTGTCGCAGGGAGAGGGGAGCTGTTTTTT. This sequence encodes CSVVAGRGELFF.

This clonotype appeared many times. This chain connects TRBV7-2 to TRBJ1-1; D remains ambiguous. The germline V and J ends were trimmed by 0 bases and 6 bases, with 11 bases remaining between them. Germline V gives CDR1 SGHTA, CDR2 FQGNSA. The CDR3 consists of 14 residues. Written as DNA, the CDR3 is TGTGCCAGCAGCTTAGCCTTTCGTGGGGCTGAAGCTTTCTTT. Its protein product is CASSLAFRGAEAFF.

This clonotype was counted ten times or more. V and J are TRBV2 and TRBJ2-3, with unresolved D. Trimming took 4 bases from V and 4 from J, leaving 9 bases between them. The CDR3 sequence is 13 residues long. CDR1 is SNHLY and CDR2 is FYNNEI in the germline V gene. The CDR3 DNA is TGTGCCAGCAGTGTTAGGTTTTCAGATACGCAGTATTTT. Amino acids: CASSVRFSDTQYF.

The chain links TRBV5-1 to TRBJ1-1, with D possibly being TRBD1 (6 bases). The ends were cut back, 2 bases at V and 2 bases at J, with 16 bases in the middle. Germline CDR1 reads SGHRS; CDR2 reads YFSETQ. This CDR3 has 16 residues. CDR3 coding DNA: TGCGCCAGCAGCTTAGGGCAGAACAGGGCCAACACTGAAGCTTTCTTT. Amino acid sequence: CASSLGQNRANTEAFF.

This clonotype was seen only a few times. The chain carries TRBV11-2 and TRBJ1-4; weak D call: TRBD1 (5 bases). The CDR3 loop spans 13 amino acids. The germline V gene encodes CDR1 SGHAT and CDR2 FQNNGV. The V end was cut by 5 bases, the J end by 8 bases, with 12 bases between. The CDR3 loop is CASSRQKEEKLFF. In DNA, the CDR3 is TGTGCCAGCAGCAGACAGAAGGAGGAAAAACTGTTTTTT.